This TCR beta chain comes out of a study of cytomegalovirus exposure and HLA in healthy donors. A multiplex PCR was run with 60 Vbeta primers and 13 Jbeta primers. Here immunoSEQ multiplex PCR was the method, and the copy in TCRdb shows in-frame clones only, minus some. The profile shows around 230,000 clones, 75% to 80% of them singletons. Points from the study as a whole: Cytomegalovirus association was assigned to about 150 TCR beta chains. Later analysis reportedly placed an Asian-associated ancestry cluster below the roughly 630-donor mean in N-insertions.

The CDR3 length is 14 residues. Trimming cost V 1 base and J 4 bases; bases outside gene matches: 3. CDR1 and CDR2 from the germline V gene are SGHTA and FQGNSA. Only a few counts were recorded for this clone. Its antigen is not known. The sequence was obtained from a male donor in good health and CMV-seronegative. Sequenced: PBMCs. V and J are TRBV7-2 and TRBJ1-1, with 7 bases lining up with TRBD1. CDR3 loop: CASSLVGGPTEAFF. The CDR3 bases are TGTGCCAGCAGCTTAGTAGGGGGCCCCACTGAAGCTTTCTTT.